Listed below are T cell receptor beta chains from one sample, sequenced in a study of siplizumab effects on memory and regulatory T cells. Sequencing used immunoSEQ multiplex PCR; TCRdb keeps in-frame clones, though not all of them. Of about 100,000 clones in the sample, around 94% were seen once. Sequenced material: Tregs sorted from blood. The source of these receptors is a human donor in good health. Both conserved end residues are part of each CDR3. A D gene is named only where the DNA matches it firmly. Clone size appears in some rows only: once, few, many, or a class for an expanded clone.

j_gene,abundance,v_gene,d_gene,CDR3nt,CDR3aa
TRBJ2-7,NA,TRBV27,TRBD2,TGTGCCAGCTCCTACAGGCGGGAGGGGAGGTCCTACGAGCAGTACTTC,CASSYRREGRSYEQYF
TRBJ2-5,once,TRBV20-1,NA,TGCAGTGCTCTAACCCAAGAGACCCAGTACTTC,CSALTQETQYF
TRBJ2-3,NA,TRBV7-9,TRBD2,TGTGCCAGCAGCTTAGGGACTAGCGGGAGGACAGATACGCAGTATTTT,CASSLGTSGRTDTQYF
TRBJ2-3,NA,TRBV5-1,NA,TGCGCCAGCAGCCCTAAGACAGATACGCAGTATTTT,CASSPKTDTQYF
TRBJ1-3,NA,TRBV18,NA,TGTGCCAGCTCACCGTCTGGCGAATCTGGAAACACCATATATTTT,CASSPSGESGNTIYF
TRBJ2-4,NA,TRBV7-9,NA,TGTGCCAGCAGCTTAGAGGGTAGTCTTGGAGGGGCTGCCAAAAACATTCAGTACTTC,CASSLEGSLGGAAKNIQYF
TRBJ2-1,NA,TRBV28,NA,TGTGCCAGCAGTCCCTTGGGGGGTTCCTACAATGAGCAGTTCTTC,CASSPLGGSYNEQFF
TRBJ1-4,NA,TRBV27,TRBD1,TGTGCCAGCAGGCAGACAGGGGGCCGTGAAAAACTGTTTTTT,CASRQTGGREKLFF
TRBJ1-2,NA,TRBV19,TRBD1,TGTGCCAGTAGTATTACTACAGGGGGTACCTATGGCTACACCTTC,CASSITTGGTYGYTF
TRBJ2-2,NA,TRBV30,TRBD1,TGTGCCGGGGGACAGTCCTGGCTGTTTTTT,CAGGQSWLFF
TRBJ1-1,NA,TRBV2,NA,TGTGCCAGCACCCTCGGGACCCGGGTCACTGAAGCTTTCTTT,CASTLGTRVTEAFF
TRBJ1-5,NA,TRBV19,NA,TGTGCCAGTAGTACCACAGGGCGCCGGGATCAGCCCCAGCATTTT,CASSTTGRRDQPQHF
TRBJ1-5,NA,TRBV28,TRBD1,TGTGCCAGCAGTTTAAGATTTGGAAGGGGGACAGCTAATCAGCCCCAGCATTTT,CASSLRFGRGTANQPQHF
TRBJ2-7,NA,TRBV27,TRBD2,TGTGCCAGCACGGCAATTTGGCGGGAGGGCAACGAGCAGTACTTC,CASTAIWREGNEQYF
TRBJ2-7,NA,TRBV5-5,NA,TGTGCCAGCTGCCCGGGGACCGACTACTACGAGCAGTACTTC,CASCPGTDYYEQYF
TRBJ1-1,NA,TRBV6-6,NA,TGTGCCAGCAGTGACCTACCGGGGGCGGGTGAAGCTTTCTTT,CASSDLPGAGEAFF